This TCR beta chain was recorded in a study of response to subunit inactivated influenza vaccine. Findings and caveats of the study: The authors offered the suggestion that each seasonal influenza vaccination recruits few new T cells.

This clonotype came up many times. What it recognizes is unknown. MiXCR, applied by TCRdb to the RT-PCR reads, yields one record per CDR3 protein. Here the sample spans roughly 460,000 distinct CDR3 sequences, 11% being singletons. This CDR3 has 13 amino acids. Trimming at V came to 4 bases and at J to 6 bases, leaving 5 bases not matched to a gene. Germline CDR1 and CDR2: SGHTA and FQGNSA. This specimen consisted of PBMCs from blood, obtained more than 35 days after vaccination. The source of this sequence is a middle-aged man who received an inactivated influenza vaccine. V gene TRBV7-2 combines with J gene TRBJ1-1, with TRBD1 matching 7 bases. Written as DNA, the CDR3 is TGTGCCAGCAGCTCGACAGGGTTTGCTGAAGCTTTCTTT. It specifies CASSSTGFAEAFF.